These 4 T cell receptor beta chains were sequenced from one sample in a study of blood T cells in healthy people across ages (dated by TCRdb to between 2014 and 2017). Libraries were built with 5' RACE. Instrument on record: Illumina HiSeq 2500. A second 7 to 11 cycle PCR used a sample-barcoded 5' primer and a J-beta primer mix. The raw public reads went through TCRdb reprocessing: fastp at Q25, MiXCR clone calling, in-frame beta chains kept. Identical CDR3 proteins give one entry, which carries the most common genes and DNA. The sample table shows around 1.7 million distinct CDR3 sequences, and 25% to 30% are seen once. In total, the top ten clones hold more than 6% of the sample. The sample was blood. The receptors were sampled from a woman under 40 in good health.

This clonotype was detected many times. DNA for the CDR3: TGCAGTGCTTCCGGGACTAAAAACATTCAGTACTTC. Translation: CSASGTKNIQYF. This chain uses TRBV20-1 with TRBJ2-4; D is possibly TRBD2 (6 bases). The CDR3 spans 12 residues. The ends were cut back, 5 bases at V and 4 bases at J, with 9 bases in the middle. CDR1 DFQATT and CDR2 SNEGSKA come from the germline V gene (reference sequence).

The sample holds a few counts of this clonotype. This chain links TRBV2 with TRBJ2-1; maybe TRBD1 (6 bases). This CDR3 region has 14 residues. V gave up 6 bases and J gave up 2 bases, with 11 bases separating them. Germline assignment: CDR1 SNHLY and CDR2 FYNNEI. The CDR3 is CASSGQLTYNEQFF. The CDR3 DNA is TGTGCCAGCAGCGGACAGCTAACCTACAATGAGCAGTTCTTC.

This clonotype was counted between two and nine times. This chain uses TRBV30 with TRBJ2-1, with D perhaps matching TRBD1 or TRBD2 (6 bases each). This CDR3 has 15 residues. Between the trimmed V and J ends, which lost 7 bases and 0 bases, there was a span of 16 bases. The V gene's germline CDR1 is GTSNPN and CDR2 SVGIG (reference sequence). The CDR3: CASRGGLSSYNEQFF. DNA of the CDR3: TGTGCCTCCAGAGGGGGACTTAGCTCCTACAATGAGCAGTTCTTC.

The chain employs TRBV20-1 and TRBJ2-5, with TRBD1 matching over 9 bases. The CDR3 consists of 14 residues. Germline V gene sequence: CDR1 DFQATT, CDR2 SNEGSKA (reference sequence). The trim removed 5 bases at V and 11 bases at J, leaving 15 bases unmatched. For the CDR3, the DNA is TGCAGTGCTCTTATAGGACAGGGGTACAATGAGCAGTACTTC. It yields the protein CSALIGQGYNEQYF.